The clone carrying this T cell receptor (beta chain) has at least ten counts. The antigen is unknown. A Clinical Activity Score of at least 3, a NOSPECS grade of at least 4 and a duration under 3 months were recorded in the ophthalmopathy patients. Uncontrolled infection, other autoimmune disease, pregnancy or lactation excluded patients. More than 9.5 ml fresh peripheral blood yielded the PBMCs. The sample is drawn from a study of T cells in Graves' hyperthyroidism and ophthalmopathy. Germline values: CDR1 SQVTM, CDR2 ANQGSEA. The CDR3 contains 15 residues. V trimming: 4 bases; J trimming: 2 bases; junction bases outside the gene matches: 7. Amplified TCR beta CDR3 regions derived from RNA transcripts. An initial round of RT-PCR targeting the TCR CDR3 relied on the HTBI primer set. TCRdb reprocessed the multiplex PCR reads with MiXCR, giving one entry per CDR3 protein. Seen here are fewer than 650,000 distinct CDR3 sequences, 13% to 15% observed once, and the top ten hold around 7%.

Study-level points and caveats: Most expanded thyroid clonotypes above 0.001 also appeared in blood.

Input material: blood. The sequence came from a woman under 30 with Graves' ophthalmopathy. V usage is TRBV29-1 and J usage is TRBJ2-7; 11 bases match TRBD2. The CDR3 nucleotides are TGCAGCGTTGCGCATAGCGGGAGGGCCACCTACGAGCAGTACTTC. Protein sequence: CSVAHSGRATYEQYF.